Described below is a single TCR beta chain sequence and its context. The method was immunoSEQ multiplex PCR; TCRdb's version includes in-frame clones alone and lacks a portion of them. The repertoire consists of more than 150,000 clones, with approximately 91% occurring once and the leading ten covering approximately 0.98%. This record comes from a study of T cell responses to AZD1222 COVID-19 vaccine. Study-wide context: Pooling was applied to second doses at about 4 or about 12 weeks.

Trimming removed 3 bases from V and 4 bases from J; junction bases left unmatched: 7. Germline-derived CDR1 and CDR2 are SGDLS and YYNGEE. This CDR3 contains 16 residues. The gene calls are TRBV9 and TRBJ1-2; 12 bases match TRBD1. This TCR was recovered from an adult in good health. Sequencing was performed on peripheral blood, taken on day 0 of AZD1222 vaccination. The CDR3 here is CASSAPGQGAIYGYTF. Written as DNA, the CDR3 is TGTGCCAGCAGCGCGCCGGGACAGGGGGCGATCTATGGCTACACCTTC.